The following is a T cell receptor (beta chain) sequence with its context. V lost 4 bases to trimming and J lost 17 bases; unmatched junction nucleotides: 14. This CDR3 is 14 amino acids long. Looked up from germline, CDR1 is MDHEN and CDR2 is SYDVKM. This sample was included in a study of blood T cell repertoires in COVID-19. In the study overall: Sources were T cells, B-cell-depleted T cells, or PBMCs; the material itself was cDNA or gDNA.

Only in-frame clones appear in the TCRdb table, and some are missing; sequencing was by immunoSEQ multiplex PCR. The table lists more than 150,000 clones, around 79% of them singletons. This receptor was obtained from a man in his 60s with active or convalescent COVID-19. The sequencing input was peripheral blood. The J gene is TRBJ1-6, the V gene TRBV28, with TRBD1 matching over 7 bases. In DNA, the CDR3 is TGTGCCAGCAGTTCCCCAGGGGGACGCCTGGGGATCCACTTT. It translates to CASSSPGGRLGIHF.